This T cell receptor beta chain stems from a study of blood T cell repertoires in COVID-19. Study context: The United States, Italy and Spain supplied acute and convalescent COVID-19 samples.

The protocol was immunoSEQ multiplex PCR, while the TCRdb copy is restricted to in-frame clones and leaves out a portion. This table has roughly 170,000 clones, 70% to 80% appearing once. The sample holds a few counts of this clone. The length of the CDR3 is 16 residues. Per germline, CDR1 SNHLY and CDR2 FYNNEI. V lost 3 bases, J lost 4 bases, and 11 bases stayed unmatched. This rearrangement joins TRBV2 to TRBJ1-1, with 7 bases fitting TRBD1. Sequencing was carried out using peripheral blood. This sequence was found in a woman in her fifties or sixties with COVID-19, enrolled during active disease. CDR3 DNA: TGTGCCAGCAGTGATGGGTCCGACAGGGTGGGCACTGAAGCTTTCTTT. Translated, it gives CASSDGSDRVGTEAFF.